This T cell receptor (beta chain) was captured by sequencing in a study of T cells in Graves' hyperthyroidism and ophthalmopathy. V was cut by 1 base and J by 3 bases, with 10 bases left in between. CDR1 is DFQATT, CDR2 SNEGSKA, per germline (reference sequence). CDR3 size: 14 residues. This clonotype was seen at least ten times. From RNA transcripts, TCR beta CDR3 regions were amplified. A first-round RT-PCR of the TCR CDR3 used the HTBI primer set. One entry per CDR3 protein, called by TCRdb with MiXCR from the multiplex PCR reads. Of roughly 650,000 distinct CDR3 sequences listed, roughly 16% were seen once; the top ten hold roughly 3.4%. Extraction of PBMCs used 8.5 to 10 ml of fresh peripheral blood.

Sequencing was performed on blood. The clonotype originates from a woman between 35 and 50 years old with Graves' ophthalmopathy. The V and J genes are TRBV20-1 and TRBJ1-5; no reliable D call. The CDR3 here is CSARATVLNQPQHF. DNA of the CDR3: TGCAGTGCTAGAGCTACGGTCCTCAATCAGCCCCAGCATTTT.